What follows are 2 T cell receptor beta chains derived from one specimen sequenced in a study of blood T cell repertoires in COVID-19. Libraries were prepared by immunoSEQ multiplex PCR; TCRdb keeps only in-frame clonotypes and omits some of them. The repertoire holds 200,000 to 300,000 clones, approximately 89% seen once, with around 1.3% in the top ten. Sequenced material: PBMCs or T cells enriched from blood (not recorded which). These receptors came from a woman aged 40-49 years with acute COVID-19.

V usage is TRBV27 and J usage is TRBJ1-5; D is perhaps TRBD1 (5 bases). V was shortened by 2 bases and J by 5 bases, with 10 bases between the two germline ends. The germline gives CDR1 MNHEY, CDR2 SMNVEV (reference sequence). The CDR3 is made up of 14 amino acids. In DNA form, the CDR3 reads TGTGCCAGCAGTTTAGTCCGGGGGGATCAGCCCCAGCATTTT. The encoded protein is CASSLVRGDQPQHF.

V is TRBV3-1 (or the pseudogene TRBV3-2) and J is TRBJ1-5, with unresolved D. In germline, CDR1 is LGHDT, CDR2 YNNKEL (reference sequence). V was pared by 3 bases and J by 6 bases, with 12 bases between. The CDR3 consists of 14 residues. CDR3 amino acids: CASSHAQDPQPQHF. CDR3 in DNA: TGTGCCAGCAGCCATGCCCAGGATCCTCAGCCCCAGCATTTT.